Listed below are T cell receptor beta chains from one sample, sequenced in a study of T cell changes during pregnancy in multiple sclerosis. Data came from immunoSEQ multiplex PCR; TCRdb stores just in-frame clones and leaves some out. Found here are 130,000 or so clones, over 85% of them singletons; the top ten hold roughly 6%. The input for sequencing was peripheral blood, taken before pregnancy. The receptors were sampled from a female donor with multiple sclerosis, enrolled in a pregnancy study. The CDR3 runs from the conserved cysteine through the conserved F or W. Fields, in order: clone size, V gene, D gene, J gene, CDR3 DNA, CDR3 protein. A D gene is named only where the DNA matches it firmly. Not every row has a clone size; where given, it reads once, few, many or a size class.

.,TRBV28,.,TRBJ1-2,TGTGCCAGCAGTTTGTCAGGGAATGGCTACACCTTC,CASSLSGNGYTF
.,TRBV10-3,TRBD1,TRBJ1-2,TGTGCCATCAGTGCGGACAGGGATTATGGCTACACCTTC,CAISADRDYGYTF
.,TRBV15,.,TRBJ2-7,TGTGCCACCAGCAGAGATCCCTCTTACGAGCAGTACTTC,CATSRDPSYEQYF
.,TRBV7-6,.,TRBJ2-5,TGTGCCAGTACCATGGCTTCCCAAGAGACCCAGTACTTC,CASTMASQETQYF
once,TRBV29-1,TRBD1,TRBJ2-6,TGCAGCGTCGCGACCAGGGGGCCTGGGGCCAACGTCCTGACTTTC,CSVATRGPGANVLTF
.,TRBV5-1,.,TRBJ2-7,TGCGCCAGCAGCCCTGTGGCAAACGAGCAGTACTTC,CASSPVANEQYF
.,TRBV15,TRBD2,TRBJ2-7,TGTGCCACCAGCAGAGGGACTAGCGGGGGGGGCGAGCAGTACTTC,CATSRGTSGGGEQYF
.,TRBV5-1,TRBD1,TRBJ2-7,TGCGCCAGCAGCTCTCCAGGGACAGGGGATCGTGGGCAGTACTTC,CASSSPGTGDRGQYF
.,TRBV29-1,.,TRBJ1-2,TGCAGCGTTGGTCGGGGGGCAGGAGGCTACACCTTC,CSVGRGAGGYTF
.,TRBV13,TRBD2,TRBJ2-7,TGTGCCAGCAGCCCAGGACTAGCGGGGGAATACGAGCAGTACTTC,CASSPGLAGEYEQYF
.,TRBV5-4,TRBD2,TRBJ2-3,TGTGCCAGCAGCTTGGCCCTGACTAGCGGGAGGGGGGGGAGCACAGATACGCAGTATTTT,CASSLALTSGRGGSTDTQYF
.,TRBV5-1,.,TRBJ1-1,TGCGCCAGCAGCTTGGGCAGGGAGGGAACTGAAGCTTTCTTT,CASSLGREGTEAFF
.,TRBV13,.,TRBJ1-1,TGTGCCAGCAGCAGCGGGGAGGTCACTGAAGCTTTCTTT,CASSSGEVTEAFF
few,TRBV4-1,.,TRBJ1-6,TGCGCCAGCAGCCAATGGCCGGAGTATAATTCACCCCTCCACTTT,CASSQWPEYNSPLHF
.,TRBV21-1,.,TRBJ1-3,TGTGCCAGCAGCAACCGGGACAGGGGTAAAGCGGCTGGAAACACCATATATTTT,CASSNRDRGKAAGNTIYF
once,TRBV10-2,TRBD2,TRBJ2-1,TGCGCCAGCAGGGTAGCGGGAGGTTACAATGAGCAGTTCTTC,CASRVAGGYNEQFF
.,TRBV5-6,TRBD1,TRBJ1-1,TGTGCCAGCAGTACAGGGGGCAGTCGCACTGAAGCTTTCTTT,CASSTGGSRTEAFF
.,TRBV6-5,TRBD1,TRBJ2-7,TGTGCCAGCTGGGACAGGGAGGGGTACGAGCAGTACTTC,CASWDREGYEQYF
.,TRBV19,.,TRBJ2-4,TGTGCCAGTAGTTTGGACTTCTACATTCAGTACTTC,CASSLDFYIQYF
once,TRBV27,TRBD2,TRBJ2-3,TGTGCCAGCAGTTTAGTGGCTAGCGGGTACACAGATACGCAGTATTTT,CASSLVASGYTDTQYF
.,TRBV27,TRBD1,TRBJ2-3,TGTGCCAGCAGCCTAAGGGACAGGGATATAGATACGCAGTATTTT,CASSLRDRDIDTQYF
.,TRBV6-5,.,TRBJ1-1,TGTGCCAGCAGTTACAGGCAGGGGTACCCTGAAGCTTTCTTT,CASSYRQGYPEAFF
.,TRBV10-3,.,TRBJ2-1,TGTGCCATCAGTGATAAAAGGCAGGTCCTGTCGGATGAGCAGTTCTTC,CAISDKRQVLSDEQFF
.,TRBV29-1,.,TRBJ1-1,TGCAGCGGGACAGTCTCGAACACTGAAGCTTTCTTT,CSGTVSNTEAFF
.,TRBV6-1,.,TRBJ1-5,TGTGCCAGCAGTGAAGCTCGCGGGTTCAATCAGCCCCAGCATTTT,CASSEARGFNQPQHF
.,TRBV6-5,.,TRBJ1-2,TGTGCCAGCAGTTCCCTCGTAGGAGGGTCCTTCTATGGCTACACCTTC,CASSSLVGGSFYGYTF
.,TRBV19,.,TRBJ1-2,TGTGCCAGTAGAGGCCCAGGCTATGGCTACACCTTC,CASRGPGYGYTF
.,TRBV27,.,TRBJ1-1,TGTGCCAGCAGTTCCCGCAGGTTATCGGGTTCGGAGGGCGCGTCCGCTGAAGCTTTCTTT,CASSSRRLSGSEGASAEAFF
.,TRBV5-1,TRBD1,TRBJ2-7,TGCGCCAGCAGCATTTCCGGGACAGGAAACTACGAGCAGTACTTC,CASSISGTGNYEQYF
.,TRBV7-8,TRBD2,TRBJ2-1,TGTGCCAGCAGCTTACTTCTAGGCCTAGCGGGTTTAACCTCCTACAATGAGCAGTTCTTC,CASSLLLGLAGLTSYNEQFF